The source of this TCR beta chain is a study of T cell repertoires in cytomegalovirus infection. Study-wide background: Public TCR beta signature analysis indicated the presence of both CMV infection and matching HLA type. Regarding the study as a whole: Individuals carrying CMV plus the relevant HLA were identified by cumulative frequency of public TCR beta families.

This clonotype was seen ten or more times. Its specificity is not known. TCRdb re-analysed the reads in MiXCR, keeping a single row per CDR3 protein. The table has 300,000 to 400,000 distinct CDR3 sequences, more than 9% seen once. The ends lost 4 bases at V and 10 bases at J; junction bases unmatched: 7. The V gene's germline CDR1 is SGHTA and CDR2 FQGTGA. This CDR3 spans 16 amino acids. The sample comprised PBMCs. The V and J genes are TRBV7-3 and TRBJ2-1, with 16 bases matching TRBD2. The receptor was isolated from a human donor in good health (CMV status not recorded). Some clones in this sample may be carry-over from other donors' samples. Here the CDR3 DNA reads TGTGCCAGCAGCTCCGCGGGACTAGCGGGAGGGGGGGAGCAGTTCTTC. Translating it yields CASSSAGLAGGGEQFF.